A single sample is the source of the 30 T cell receptor beta chains below, sequenced in a study of CXCR3-negative and CXCR3-positive naive CD8 T cells. UMI-tagged TRB cDNA libraries were built via 5' RACE. TCRdb re-called the 5' RACE reads; one entry per CDR3 protein, DNA not given. Its table lists 75,000 to 100,000 distinct CDR3 sequences. These receptors are not linked to any known antigen. Whole-study results and caveats: In CXCR3-positive naive cells, the TRB CDR3s were more hydrophobic than in CXCR3-negative naive cells.

Sample: naive CXCR3+ CD8+ T cells from blood. Subset here: CD45RO-CCR7+CD27+CD95- naive CD8+ T cells expressing CXCR3 (TNR3+). The source of these receptors is a human donor in good health. Some clones in this sample may be carry-over from other donors' samples.

The chain has TRBV29-1 and TRBJ1-1; lacking DNA, the TRBD1 call made by TCRdb goes unchecked. The V gene's germline CDR1 is SQVTM and CDR2 ANQGSEA. CDR3 length: 15 residues. CDR3 loop: CSVDRNPLLNTEAFF. Filled out from reference TRBV29-1 and TRBJ1-1, the complete variable domain reads SAVISQKPSRDICQRGTSLTIQCQVDSQVTMMFWYRQQPGQSLTLIATANQGSEATYESGFVIDKFPISRPNLTFSTLTVSNMSPEDSSIYLCSVDRNPLLNTEAFFGQGTRLTVV.

The chain carries TRBV12-3 or TRBV12-4 and TRBJ2-2. The CDR3 spans 12 residues. This CDR3 is CASSLVPGELFF.

J is TRBJ2-3 and V is TRBV3-1; TCRdb outputs TRBD1, but without DNA this stays unchecked. CDR1 LGHDT and CDR2 YNNKEL come from the germline V gene (reference sequence). The CDR3 consists of 17 residues. This chain's CDR3 is CASSLAGAPTSTDTQYF.

The CDR3 protein is CASSSLAGFNTGELFF. This chain links TRBV12-3 or TRBV12-4 with TRBJ2-2; absent DNA, TCRdb's TRBD2 call cannot be checked. The CDR3 length is 16 residues.

The V gene is TRBV7-2, the J gene TRBJ2-3. In germline, CDR1 is SGHTA, CDR2 FQGNSA. The CDR3 contains 12 residues. The chain's CDR3 is CASSLGFDTQYF.

V usage is TRBV4-3 and J usage is TRBJ2-1. CDR1 and CDR2 from the germline V gene are LGHNA and YSLEER. The length of the CDR3 is 18 residues. CDR3 sequence: CASSQVSSYTSSYNEQFF.

CDR3: CSARPRRASTFYGYTF. The chain has TRBV20-1 and TRBJ1-2. The CDR3 spans 16 residues. Looked up from germline, CDR1 is DFQATT and CDR2 is SNEGSKA (reference sequence).

The J gene is TRBJ2-1, the V gene TRBV29-1; absent DNA, TCRdb's TRBD2 call cannot be checked. The CDR3 covers 15 residues. Per germline, CDR1 SQVTM and CDR2 ANQGSEA. CDR3 sequence: CSLLGDPSSYNEQFF.

The chain employs TRBV7-9 and TRBJ1-2; TCRdb selects TRBD1, and the lack of DNA leaves this call unchecked. CDR3 length: 15 residues. Germline V gives CDR1 SEHNR, CDR2 FQNEAQ (reference sequence). The CDR3 region is CASSPEGRVDYGYTF.

The chain uses TRBV7-8 and TRBJ2-1; TCRdb indicates TRBD2, and absent DNA this call remains unverified. CDR3 length: 17 amino acids. Germline loops: CDR1 SGHVS, CDR2 FQNEAQ. Here the CDR3 reads CASSRKLAGGRSNEQFF.

The rearrangement uses TRBV20-1 and TRBJ1-6; TCRdb calls TRBD1, which cannot be checked without DNA. Germline V gene sequence: CDR1 DFQATT, CDR2 SNEGSKA (reference sequence). The CDR3 runs to 16 residues. This CDR3 reads CSATPGGEGYNSPLHF.

The genes are TRBV29-1 and TRBJ2-2; with no DNA, the TCRdb D assignment of TRBD1 cannot be verified. This CDR3 comprises 16 residues. Germline CDR1 is SQVTM and CDR2 is ANQGSEA. CDR3 loop: CSVGDPEQGSTGELFF.

The gene calls are TRBV6-2 or TRBV6-3 and TRBJ2-7; the D call from TCRdb, TRBD1, cannot be confirmed without DNA. Germline CDR1 and CDR2: MNHEY and SVGEGT. The CDR3 has 15 residues. Here the CDR3 reads CASTWGDGVSYEQYF.

J is TRBJ1-2 and V is TRBV6-6. The CDR3 extends over 14 amino acids. Germline V CDR1 and CDR2: MNHNY, SVGAGI (reference sequence). CDR3 in amino acids: CASNIPEPFYGYTF.

The chain links TRBV20-1 to TRBJ1-3. The germline V gene encodes CDR1 DFQATT and CDR2 SNEGSKA (reference sequence). This CDR3 is 12 amino acids long. The CDR3 loop is CSASAGESTIYF.

The chain joins TRBV20-1 to TRBJ2-7; no DNA is available, so the TRBD1 call from TCRdb remains unchecked. The V gene's germline CDR1 is DFQATT and CDR2 SNEGSKA (reference sequence). The CDR3 totals 16 residues. CDR3 sequence reads: CSARDLIASLSYEQYF.

The chain uses TRBV29-1 and TRBJ1-2. Per the germline V gene, CDR1 is SQVTM and CDR2 is ANQGSEA. This CDR3 has 12 amino acids. The CDR3 loop is CSVETRAAGYTF.

The rearrangement links TRBV7-2 to TRBJ2-7. Looked up from germline, CDR1 is SGHTA and CDR2 is FQGNSA. The length of the CDR3 is 11 residues. CDR3 sequence: CASSIAYEQYF.

CDR3 amino acids: CSVEDHGAGGAGYNEQFF. This chain links TRBV29-1 with TRBJ2-1; TCRdb calls TRBD1, which cannot be checked without DNA. The CDR3 spans 18 residues. The germline V gene encodes CDR1 SQVTM and CDR2 ANQGSEA.

Here the CDR3 reads CSVEGLVENTEAFF. The chain couples TRBV29-1 to TRBJ1-1. In germline, CDR1 is SQVTM, CDR2 ANQGSEA. The CDR3 covers 14 residues.

The CDR3 here is CASSQVLAGVYEQYF. The chain employs TRBV4-2 and TRBJ2-7; TCRdb designates TRBD2, a call that cannot be tested without DNA. The germline gives CDR1 LGHNA, CDR2 YNFKEQ. This CDR3 is built from 15 residues.

CDR3 loop: CASSARLASPYNEQFF. V is TRBV19 and J is TRBJ2-1; TCRdb designates TRBD2, a call that cannot be tested without DNA. This CDR3 comprises 16 residues. Germline CDR1 and CDR2: LNHDA and SQIVND (reference sequence).

The chain links TRBV5-1 to TRBJ2-1; lacking DNA, the TRBD2 call made by TCRdb goes unchecked. Germline CDR1 reads SGHRS; CDR2 reads YFSETQ. This CDR3 comprises 19 residues. CDR3 in amino acids: CASSLGDLGAGGPYNEQFF.

V gene TRBV27 combines with J gene TRBJ1-2. Per germline, CDR1 MNHEY and CDR2 SMNVEV (reference sequence). The CDR3 is 11 amino acids. The CDR3 spells CASRATGGYTF.

This chain links TRBV4-3 with TRBJ2-7. This CDR3 has 14 amino acids. Germline V gene data show CDR1 as LGHNA and CDR2 as YSLEER. The CDR3 reads CASSQDRAAYEQYF.

The chain joins TRBV20-1 to TRBJ2-1; the D call of TRBD1 rests on TCRdb alone, since no DNA is present to check it. Germline CDR1 DFQATT, CDR2 SNEGSKA (reference sequence). The CDR3 contains 15 residues. The CDR3 loop is CSASPGQTSYNEQFF.

The rearrangement uses TRBV7-6 and TRBJ2-7. Germline V gene sequence: CDR1 SGHVS, CDR2 FNYEAQ. There are 12 residues in the CDR3. This CDR3 is CASSFIGYEQYF.

This sequence joins TRBV27 and TRBJ2-7; absent DNA, TCRdb's TRBD1 call cannot be checked. Germline V gene sequence: CDR1 MNHEY, CDR2 SMNVEV (reference sequence). The CDR3 totals 12 residues. CDR3 sequence reads: CASRDRGNEQYF.

The V and J genes are TRBV9 and TRBJ2-3. CDR1 is SGDLS, CDR2 YYNGEE, per germline. The CDR3 totals 15 residues. CDR3 loop: CACSARSPERDTQYF.

The chain couples TRBV7-9 to TRBJ2-1. Germline V CDR1 and CDR2: SEHNR, FQNEAQ (reference sequence). There are 15 residues in the CDR3. CDR3 loop: CASSPSGSSYNEQFF.